This is a list of T cell receptor beta chains from one sample in a study of blood T cell repertoires in COVID-19. This table comes from immunoSEQ multiplex PCR, and its TCRdb copy is limited to in-frame clones, with some not included. The sample carries tens of thousands of clones, more than 60% recorded once. The sample comprised peripheral blood. Receptors were obtained from a woman between 50 and 59 years old with active or convalescent COVID-19. Each CDR3 is given with its conserved first and last residue. The D gene is left open where the match is weak. The size entry is marked missing in some rows and otherwise reads once, few, many or a size class.

D gene	clone size	V gene	J gene	CDR3 protein	CDR3 DNA
TRBD1	-	TRBV18	TRBJ2-3	CASSPRQGGTDTQYF	TGTGCCAGCTCACCTCGACAGGGTGGCACAGATACGCAGTATTTT
-	-	TRBV6-6	TRBJ1-4	CASSYSKGGTNEKLFF	TGTGCCAGCAGTTACTCGAAAGGGGGTACTAATGAAAAACTGTTTTTT
TRBD1	many	TRBV7-9	TRBJ1-6	CASSPNRGQGNSPLHF	TGTGCCAGCAGCCCCAATCGAGGACAGGGGAATTCACCCCTCCACTTT
-	-	TRBV2	TRBJ2-5	CASSYSETQYF	TGTGCCAGCAGTTACTCGGAGACCCAGTACTTC
-	-	TRBV12-3/TRBV12-4	TRBJ1-3	CASSEQGNTIYF	TGTGCCAGCAGTGAACAGGGAAACACCATATATTTT
-	-	TRBV3-1/TRBV3-2	TRBJ1-1	CASSDDLGRMDTEAFF	TGTGCCAGCAGCGACGACCTTGGGAGGATGGACACTGAAGCTTTCTTT
-	once	TRBV19	TRBJ2-7	CASSSWTLANEQYF	TGTGCCAGTAGTTCCTGGACATTGGCCAACGAGCAGTACTTC
TRBD1	-	TRBV7-8	TRBJ2-7	CASSSGGWTGAYEQYF	TGTGCCAGCAGCTCAGGGGGTTGGACAGGGGCTTACGAGCAGTACTTC
TRBD1	-	TRBV9	TRBJ1-1	CASSEGQNMNTEAFF	TGTGCCAGCAGCGAGGGACAGAACATGAACACTGAAGCTTTCTTT
TRBD2	-	TRBV9	TRBJ2-3	CASSSPGTSGRPGDTQYF	TGTGCCAGCAGCTCACCCGGGACTAGCGGGAGGCCGGGGGATACGCAGTATTTT
-	-	TRBV19	TRBJ2-3	CASSGPPTGSSIPSTDTQYF	TGTGCCAGTAGTGGCCCCCCAACAGGTTCTTCGATTCCTAGCACAGATACGCAGTATTTT
TRBD2	-	TRBV19	TRBJ2-1	CAAGLALGNEQFF	TGTGCCGCTGGACTAGCTCTTGGGAATGAGCAGTTCTTC
-	-	TRBV28	TRBJ1-3	CASIPGQGYSGNTIYF	TGTGCCAGCATCCCCGGCCAGGGCTACTCTGGAAACACCATATATTTT
TRBD1	-	TRBV28	TRBJ2-7	CASSPTGTYEQYF	TGTGCCAGCAGTCCGACAGGGACCTACGAGCAGTACTTC
TRBD1	-	TRBV18	TRBJ2-7	CASSSYTRGSYEQYF	TGTGCCAGCTCCTCATATACCAGGGGGAGTTACGAGCAGTACTTC
-	-	TRBV5-4	TRBJ2-2	CASRSNTGELFF	TGTGCCAGCAGGAGTAACACCGGGGAGCTGTTTTTT
TRBD2	-	TRBV11-2	TRBJ2-1	CASSLQLSGLASYNEQFF	TGTGCCAGCAGCTTGCAACTTTCCGGACTAGCCTCTTACAATGAGCAGTTCTTC
TRBD1	-	TRBV2	TRBJ2-1	CASTNEGTGRSEQFF	TGTGCCAGCACCAATGAGGGGACAGGACGAAGCGAGCAGTTCTTC
-	-	TRBV5-1	TRBJ1-4	CASSLTNEKLFF	TGCGCCAGCAGCTTGACTAACGAAAAACTGTTTTTT
TRBD1	few	TRBV9	TRBJ2-7	CASSATGYEQYF	TGTGCCAGCAGCGCGACAGGGTACGAGCAGTACTTC
-	-	TRBV6-2/TRBV6-3	TRBJ1-1	CASSLFSGTEAFF	TGTGCCAGCAGCCTCTTCTCGGGGACTGAAGCTTTCTTT
-	-	TRBV12-5	TRBJ2-3	CASGLAPGSTDTQYF	TGTGCTAGTGGTTTGGCCCCCGGGAGCACAGATACGCAGTATTTT
TRBD2	many	TRBV29-1	TRBJ2-1	CSVGRKAGAFNEQFF	TGCAGCGTTGGGAGGAAAGCGGGAGCATTTAATGAGCAGTTCTTC
-	-	TRBV27	TRBJ2-7	CASSLDRYSYEQYF	TGTGCCAGCAGTCTCGACAGGTACTCCTACGAGCAGTACTTC